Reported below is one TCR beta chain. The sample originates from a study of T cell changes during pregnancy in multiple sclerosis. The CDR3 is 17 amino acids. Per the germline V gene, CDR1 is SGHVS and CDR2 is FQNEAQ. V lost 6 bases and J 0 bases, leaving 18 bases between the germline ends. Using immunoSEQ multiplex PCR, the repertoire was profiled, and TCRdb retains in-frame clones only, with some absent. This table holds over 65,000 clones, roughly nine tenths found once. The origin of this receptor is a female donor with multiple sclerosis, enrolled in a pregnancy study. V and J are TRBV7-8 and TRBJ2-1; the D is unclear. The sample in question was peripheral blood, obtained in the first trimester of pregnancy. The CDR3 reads CASSLRPVPSSYNEQFF. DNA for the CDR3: TGTGCCAGCAGTCTAAGGCCAGTCCCTAGCTCCTACAATGAGCAGTTCTTC. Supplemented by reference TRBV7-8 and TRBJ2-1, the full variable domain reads GAGVSQSPRYKVAKRGQDVALRCDPISGHVSLFWYQQALGQGPEFLTYFQNEAQLDKSGLPSDRFFAERPEGSVSTLKIQRTQQEDSAVYLCASSLRPVPSSYNEQFFGPGTRLTVL.